The clone carrying this T cell receptor (beta chain) was found a few times. A junction end diverges from the germline sequence, so it may reflect a read error. This sample is part of a study of blood T cell repertoires in COVID-19. Study information: Both acute and convalescent COVID-19 samples were obtained from the United States, Italy and Spain. In each case, the material was cDNA or gDNA derived from T cells, B-cell-depleted T cells, or PBMCs.

The CDR3 covers 13 residues. The V gene's germline CDR1 is SSHAT and CDR2 FNYEAQ (reference sequence). In the authors' methods: Reference gene primers were amplified, and this amplification served to estimate nucleated cell counts. The protocol was immunoSEQ multiplex PCR, while the TCRdb copy is restricted to in-frame clones and leaves out a portion. V, J and clone size reflect that table, while D and trimming were determined from the DNA. The repertoire has under 110,000 clones, roughly two thirds of them found once; the top ten carry approximately 0.9%. The sequence was obtained from a human donor with acute or convalescent COVID-19. The donor label of this sample is uncertain. Material for sequencing was peripheral blood. The chain is built from TRBV7-7 and TRBJ2-5, with D possibly matching TRBD1 (5 bases). The CDR3 DNA reads as TGTGCTAGCAGCTTAGCCCCAGGGGAGACCCAGTACTTC. Amino acid sequence: CASSLAPGETQYF. The full variable domain, with the rest looked up from reference TRBV7-7 and TRBJ2-5, is GAGVSQSPRYKVTKRGQDVTLRCDPISSHATLYWYQQALGQGPEFLTYFNYEAQPDKSGLPSDRFSAERPEGSISTLTIQRTEQRDSAMYRCASSLAPGETQYFGPGTRLLVL.